This T cell receptor beta chain is drawn from a study of cytomegalovirus exposure and HLA in healthy donors (dated by TCRdb to the late 2010s). With regard to the full study: According to an earlier analysis of 587 of the donors, 150 million to 200 million T cells yielded 120 million or so unique TCR beta sequences and 276 Gb of sequence data. Approximately 300 gigabases of sequencing data and tens of millions of unique TCR sequences made up an early release that covered roughly 670 HLA-typed donors. Of the roughly 400 genotyped donors, 70% to 90% were placed in the genetic ancestry cluster associated with self-reported Caucasian donors. The study aimed to test whether signatures of past pathogen exposure could be identified by cataloging public T cell receptors. Using immunosequencing, the study profiled T cell repertoires from 666 subjects and related those repertoires to cytomegalovirus serostatus. Besides the first cohort of 500 to 700 subjects, a separate validation cohort made up of 90 to 150 different subjects was used. High-throughput TCR immunosequencing, statistical association of individual TCRs with disease status, and machine learning were combined to predict cytomegalovirus infection status. To study patterns of TCR occurrence, a later analysis re-analyzed previously published TCR beta repertoires from around 660 donors and added high-resolution HLA genotyping. Rather than drawing on any new phenotypic data, the later analysis identified candidate immune exposures from TCR beta sequences and the way those sequences occurred across donors. To decide whether each TCR beta V gene segment behaved as functional or pseudogenic, an earlier analysis of 587 of the donors relied on high-throughput TCR beta sequencing. Donor age, sex, ethnicity and CMV serostatus were collected together with the repertoire data. A later genetic analysis took genome-wide SNP genotypes for about 55% of the 666 donors and used that subset as a discovery cohort. Every repertoire in the discovery cohort had been generated on one and the same sequencing platform. HLA typing included class I and class II loci at four-digit resolution. The number of typed donors differed by locus: about 629-630 for A, B, C, DRB1 and DQB1; approximately 540 for DQA1; about 600 for DPA1; and around 450 for DPB1. Roughly five DR-DQ haplotypes were treated as single units for association and clustering because of strong linkage in the cohort. On average, around 230,000 unique TCR beta nucleotide sequences were sequenced per donor among a few hundred genotyped donors of the cohort, with 15% to 20% of those sequences being non-productive. Points the paper makes about the study in general: The classifier was reported to diagnose cytomegalovirus status with high specificity and sensitivity in both the original and validation cohorts. Most CMV-associated TCR beta chains appeared to be HLA-restricted in a later analysis, and the HLA associations seemed to be driven largely by CMV exposure. Linkage disequilibrium might explain the correlated functional status among segregating V segments, but an unknown experimental factor could not be ruled out. Because HLA typing was missing for some donors at each locus, association tests included only the typed subset. Compared with equally common non-associated chains, HLA-associated TCR beta chains in a later analysis were more clonally expanded and had lower generation probabilities. The authors suggested that the approach could potentially be extended to other disease states and immunological phenotypes. An association between a missense DCLRE1C variant and V-gene and J-gene trimming of TCR beta chains was found in a later genetic analysis and replicated in an independent cohort. A later analysis reported that several top co-occurrence clusters appeared linked to parvovirus B19, influenza, CMV and Epstein-Barr virus. Because the 87-base-pair reads could not distinguish some IMGT-functional V segments, including TRBV6-2 and TRBV6-3, those segments were excluded. According to a later genetic analysis, donors in an Asian-associated ancestry cluster had fewer N-insertions in productive TCRs than the approximately 630-donor mean. The study listed 170 or so TCR beta chains as associated with cytomegalovirus. A later analysis associated around 16,000 TCR beta sequences with specific HLA alleles at a false discovery rate of 0.05. Because counts were too low, roughly 17 rarely observed V segments, including chromosome 9 orphons, were left out of the earlier analysis of approximately 500 of the donors. Roughly uniform sequencing depth across donors was assumed in presence/absence analyses, although this assumption may not hold. In vitro tests confirmed that a few of the cytomegalovirus-associated TCR beta chains recognize cytomegalovirus antigens. When HLA alleles, especially DR and DQ, strongly co-occurred, TCR associations were difficult to assign to individual alleles. A later analysis found that TCR association rates varied across HLA loci, with DRB1 alleles showing the most associated TCRs and HLA-C alleles the fewest. The cohort was sequenced for TCR beta chains only, and without alpha or paired-chain data the features that could be detected were limited. A further reported finding was that TCR beta sequences accurately predicted the HLA-A and HLA-B alleles for most subjects in the first cohort. CMV serostatus was the only immune exposure information available for the cohort. An earlier analysis of 587 of the donors showed that most TCR beta V segments appeared in productive rearrangements either about 87% or about 30% of the time, which broadly matched IMGT annotations. A cluster of highly shared sequence variants was judged likely to be a technical artifact of the sequencing pipeline. While some public TCRs were present in many individuals, most TCR sequences turned up only very rarely across donors.

The cohort consisted of 600 or so healthy bone marrow donors. All cohort members were sampled while nominally healthy, although unrecorded immune exposures were likely present. The donor was CMV seropositive and was included in the group of some 290 seropositive cohort members. Each donor provided a peripheral blood sample, and peripheral blood mononuclear cells were used for TCR beta sequencing. The Qiagen DNeasy Blood Extraction Kit was used to extract genomic DNA from the blood cell samples. The library was built by means of the immunoSEQ multiplex PCR assay. For the multiplex PCR, a mixture combining 60 forward primers for TCR Vbeta segments and 13 reverse primers for TCR Jbeta segments was used. A multiplex PCR assay on genomic DNA amplified the CDR3 region of rearranged TCR beta genes. On the Illumina HiSeq System, the amplified TCR beta libraries were sequenced as 87-base-pair reads. In the authors' own workflow: A later analysis tallied 75 million to 95 million unique TCR beta chains across the approximately 670 repertoires, and approximately 12 million of those chains were shared by two or more donors. Raw reads were error-corrected and collapsed into unique sequences by a nearest-neighbor algorithm in which closely related sequences were merged to remove PCR and sequencing errors. Alignment of CDR3 sequences to IMGT reference sequences was used to assign V, D and J gene segments. For a sequence to be retained, a match of at least six nucleotides to both a V gene segment and a J gene segment was required. Rearrangements were called productive when the CDR3 lacked stop codons and stayed in frame with V and J; all others were non-productive. CDR3 was defined by IMGT convention, running from the second conserved V-encoded cysteine to the conserved J-encoded phenylalanine. The earlier analysis of about 560 of the donors excluded any sequence lacking an unambiguous match to a single V gene segment. In an earlier analysis of some 590 of the donors, V segments were called functional above 56.7% productive rearrangements and were called segregating when the between-donor standard deviation exceeded 5%. A statistical classification framework was built for diagnosing cytomegalovirus status from the catalog of TCR beta chain sequences. In a later analysis, V and J genes were assigned by comparing TCR nucleotide sequences against IMGT/GENE-DB human TR gene sequences. Using the TCRdist pipeline, a later analysis assigned CDR3 sequences along with most-parsimonious VDJ recombination scenarios. In a later analysis, each TCR beta chain was defined by its CDR3 amino acid sequence together with its V-gene family, and reads lacking a unique V-gene family were excluded. A later analysis removed 500 to 600 highly shared, low-generation-probability nucleotide sequences to deal with suspected cross-contamination and a sequencing artifact. In a later analysis, a clonal expansion index for each public chain was calculated from normalized within-repertoire ranks of inferred template counts. In a later analysis, generation probabilities were computed with a VDJ recombination model fitted to out-of-frame rearrangements, and the resulting probabilities were checked against IGoR. In a later analysis, hypergeometric tests were used to score TCR-TCR, TCR-HLA and TCR-CMV co-occurrence, with a repertoire-size bias correction applied to TCR pairs. To estimate false discovery rates, a later analysis permuted the HLA or CMV assignments 20 times. In a later analysis, co-occurring TCRs were grouped with DBSCAN, and TCRdist sequence similarity was added when clustering was performed within HLA-allele-positive subsets. Co-occurrence clustering excluded repertoires with fewer than 30,000 or more than 120,000 public chains, plus five with anomalous nucleotide sharing. TCRdb re-hosts the immuneACCESS table, in-frame sequences only. Its copies lack some clones; in the studies checked, an unresolved V gene accounts for under half of them, and the cause for the rest is not known. The V and J calls and clone size were taken over from that table, and D and trimming were inferred from the DNA. The sample table contains roughly 160,000 clones; only one count was recorded for roughly 84% of them. The ten largest clonotypes hold 2.5% to 3% of the sample.

Note on this clone: Its antigen is not yet known. No much larger clonotype is one base removed from it; base qualities were not supplied.

The germline V end is reduced by 5 bases and the J end by 2 bases; junction bases left unmatched: 6. Reading from cysteine to phenylalanine, the CDR3 counts 14 amino acids. Only the CDR3 region is kept as DNA, spanning 42 bases read in frame from base 1. From a lookup of the germline V gene (reference sequence), CDR1 and CDR2 are LNHDA and SQIVND. Specimen: PBMCs. Recombination connected TRBV19 to TRBJ2-7; 7 central nucleotides agree with TRBD2. The receptor's source is a man aged 25 to 40 in good health and CMV-seropositive. The CDR3: CASSFGDYPYEQYF. The sequence in DNA is TGTGCCAGTAGTTTTGGGGACTACCCCTACGAGCAGTACTTC.